This is a list of T cell receptor beta chains from one sample in a study of T cell responses to AZD1222 COVID-19 vaccine. Using immunoSEQ multiplex PCR, the repertoire was profiled, and TCRdb retains in-frame clones only, with some absent. The sample comprises 70,000 to 95,000 clones, 75% to 90% of which are singletons, and more than 2% rests with the top ten. The input for sequencing was peripheral blood, taken 28 days after the second AZD1222 dose. These TCRs come from an adult who received the AZD1222 COVID-19 vaccine. Each CDR3 is given with its conserved first and last residue. The order of the fields is clone size, D gene, V gene, J gene, CDR3 protein. A D gene is named only where the DNA matches it firmly. Clone size is not always given. Where it is, it says once, few, many or a class for expanded clones.

clone size: NA; D gene: NA; V gene: TRBV7-8; J gene: TRBJ1-5; CDR3 protein: CASSPSSGFPHQPQHF
clone size: NA; D gene: NA; V gene: TRBV7-9; J gene: TRBJ1-1; CDR3 protein: CASSIQRGTEAFF
clone size: NA; D gene: NA; V gene: TRBV19; J gene: TRBJ1-1; CDR3 protein: CASRQDRMNTEAFF
clone size: NA; D gene: TRBD1; V gene: TRBV7-3; J gene: TRBJ2-2; CDR3 protein: CASSYDRDTGELFF
clone size: NA; D gene: TRBD1; V gene: TRBV5-1; J gene: TRBJ2-2; CDR3 protein: CASSLRTGEAGELFF
clone size: once; D gene: NA; V gene: TRBV7-3; J gene: TRBJ1-3; CDR3 protein: CASRITGNTIYF
clone size: once; D gene: TRBD2; V gene: TRBV27; J gene: TRBJ2-3; CDR3 protein: CASSLRASGATDTQYF
clone size: few; D gene: TRBD1; V gene: TRBV10-3; J gene: TRBJ1-2; CDR3 protein: CAISDGTAIYGYTF
clone size: NA; D gene: NA; V gene: TRBV27; J gene: TRBJ2-1; CDR3 protein: CASMGTFNEQFF
clone size: NA; D gene: NA; V gene: TRBV18; J gene: TRBJ1-3; CDR3 protein: CASSRDGDSGNTIYF
clone size: NA; D gene: NA; V gene: TRBV7-6; J gene: TRBJ2-3; CDR3 protein: CASSSGPSGKGTDTQYF
clone size: NA; D gene: NA; V gene: TRBV7-2; J gene: TRBJ2-7; CDR3 protein: CASSPRRTGEQYF
clone size: NA; D gene: TRBD1; V gene: TRBV29-1; J gene: TRBJ2-1; CDR3 protein: CSVDIQGRRYNEQFF
clone size: NA; D gene: TRBD1; V gene: TRBV25-1; J gene: TRBJ1-6; CDR3 protein: CASSEYGQGYNSPLHF
clone size: NA; D gene: TRBD1; V gene: TRBV9; J gene: TRBJ2-7; CDR3 protein: CASSFGQGAWEQYF
clone size: once; D gene: TRBD1; V gene: TRBV4-2; J gene: TRBJ2-2; CDR3 protein: CASSQDLQGITGELFF
clone size: NA; D gene: TRBD1; V gene: TRBV27; J gene: TRBJ2-2; CDR3 protein: CASSRGRFPNTGELFF
clone size: once; D gene: NA; V gene: TRBV6-2/TRBV6-3; J gene: TRBJ1-3; CDR3 protein: CASSPSPPTGTIYF
clone size: NA; D gene: NA; V gene: TRBV30; J gene: TRBJ2-2; CDR3 protein: CAWSVLGRELFF
clone size: NA; D gene: NA; V gene: TRBV2; J gene: TRBJ1-5; CDR3 protein: CASSVRSNQPQHF
clone size: NA; D gene: TRBD1; V gene: TRBV5-1; J gene: TRBJ1-2; CDR3 protein: CASSPGQDNYGYTF
clone size: NA; D gene: NA; V gene: TRBV11-2; J gene: TRBJ2-1; CDR3 protein: CASSPLIRVNEQFF
clone size: NA; D gene: NA; V gene: TRBV7-8; J gene: TRBJ1-1; CDR3 protein: CASSVDNLGDTEAFF
clone size: NA; D gene: NA; V gene: TRBV5-1; J gene: TRBJ2-3; CDR3 protein: CASSYSGTHRTDTQYF
clone size: NA; D gene: NA; V gene: TRBV5-1; J gene: TRBJ1-2; CDR3 protein: CASSFRGYGYTF
clone size: once; D gene: NA; V gene: TRBV4-2; J gene: TRBJ2-5; CDR3 protein: CARSQDGAARGGETQYF
clone size: NA; D gene: NA; V gene: TRBV6-5; J gene: TRBJ2-7; CDR3 protein: CASMASRHEQYF
clone size: NA; D gene: NA; V gene: TRBV5-1; J gene: TRBJ2-2; CDR3 protein: CASSEGRQPNTGELFF
clone size: NA; D gene: NA; V gene: TRBV19; J gene: TRBJ1-2; CDR3 protein: CASSYEARSLYGYTF
clone size: NA; D gene: NA; V gene: TRBV19; J gene: TRBJ1-3; CDR3 protein: CASSLRTGLSGNTIYF
clone size: few; D gene: TRBD1; V gene: TRBV9; J gene: TRBJ1-3; CDR3 protein: CASSVEGRGGNTIYF
clone size: NA; D gene: NA; V gene: TRBV19; J gene: TRBJ1-1; CDR3 protein: CASNWGPNTEAFF
clone size: NA; D gene: TRBD2; V gene: TRBV7-3; J gene: TRBJ2-1; CDR3 protein: CASSLSGGYNEQFF
clone size: NA; D gene: TRBD1; V gene: TRBV19; J gene: TRBJ1-5; CDR3 protein: CASSFDRGLTQPQHF
clone size: NA; D gene: TRBD2; V gene: TRBV5-6; J gene: TRBJ2-3; CDR3 protein: CASSLRGGQRTDTQYF
clone size: NA; D gene: NA; V gene: TRBV5-1; J gene: TRBJ2-3; CDR3 protein: CASSLVDTQYF
clone size: NA; D gene: NA; V gene: TRBV10-2; J gene: TRBJ2-1; CDR3 protein: CASSDPVDDEQFF
clone size: NA; D gene: NA; V gene: TRBV3-1/TRBV3-2; J gene: TRBJ2-1; CDR3 protein: CASSSTRSSYNEQFF
clone size: NA; D gene: NA; V gene: TRBV23-1; J gene: TRBJ1-5; CDR3 protein: CASSQSGGGRRSRNSNQPQHF
clone size: NA; D gene: TRBD2; V gene: TRBV25-1; J gene: TRBJ2-5; CDR3 protein: CASSATSGAPETQYF
clone size: NA; D gene: TRBD1; V gene: TRBV5-1; J gene: TRBJ1-1; CDR3 protein: CASSLASRQGDKAFF
clone size: NA; D gene: NA; V gene: TRBV30; J gene: TRBJ1-1; CDR3 protein: CAWSVGMNTEAFF
clone size: NA; D gene: NA; V gene: TRBV5-6; J gene: TRBJ1-2; CDR3 protein: CASSLRVQGRYVVGGYTF
clone size: once; D gene: NA; V gene: TRBV7-2; J gene: TRBJ1-2; CDR3 protein: CASSLRSYGYTF
clone size: NA; D gene: TRBD1; V gene: TRBV5-1; J gene: TRBJ1-2; CDR3 protein: CASSLSGGGYSHYGYTF
clone size: NA; D gene: NA; V gene: TRBV3-1/TRBV3-2; J gene: TRBJ2-3; CDR3 protein: CASRRQEPGDTQYF
clone size: NA; D gene: NA; V gene: TRBV5-5; J gene: TRBJ1-2; CDR3 protein: CASSLAPEGYGYTF
clone size: NA; D gene: NA; V gene: TRBV14; J gene: TRBJ1-2; CDR3 protein: CASSQDMWGSYTF
clone size: NA; D gene: NA; V gene: TRBV19; J gene: TRBJ1-1; CDR3 protein: CASSIVRGAYEAFF
clone size: NA; D gene: NA; V gene: TRBV12-3/TRBV12-4; J gene: TRBJ2-5; CDR3 protein: CASSFLGQETQYF
clone size: NA; D gene: TRBD1; V gene: TRBV12-5; J gene: TRBJ2-5; CDR3 protein: CASAPKATGVGTETQYF
clone size: NA; D gene: TRBD2; V gene: TRBV3-1/TRBV3-2; J gene: TRBJ2-1; CDR3 protein: CASSSLAGTYNEQFF
clone size: NA; D gene: TRBD1; V gene: TRBV19; J gene: TRBJ1-1; CDR3 protein: CASSIYSGTGTEAFF
clone size: NA; D gene: TRBD2; V gene: TRBV7-2; J gene: TRBJ2-2; CDR3 protein: CASSLPSSGGNALFF
clone size: NA; D gene: NA; V gene: TRBV30; J gene: TRBJ1-1; CDR3 protein: CAWSTGTEAFF
clone size: NA; D gene: NA; V gene: TRBV7-2; J gene: TRBJ1-1; CDR3 protein: CASSLAIGANTEAFF
clone size: NA; D gene: TRBD2; V gene: TRBV19; J gene: TRBJ2-3; CDR3 protein: CASSPQRGGFLSTDTQYF
clone size: NA; D gene: NA; V gene: TRBV2; J gene: TRBJ1-5; CDR3 protein: CASSVQVYGDQPQHF